This T cell receptor (beta chain) was obtained from a study of naive CD8 T cells in extremely preterm neonates. Sorted naive CD8+ T cell numbers ranged ~17,000 to ~100,000. The CDR3 sequence is 15 residues long. V trimming: 2 bases; J trimming: 3 bases; junction bases outside the gene matches: 4. Germline CDR1 is SGHTA and CDR2 is FQGNSA. TCRdb keeps only in-frame clones here, not all; method: immunoSEQ multiplex PCR. Here the sample spans several thousand clones, around 98% being singletons. The rearrangement joins TRBV7-2 to TRBJ2-7; 10 nucleotides match TRBD2. The sample taken for sequencing was naive CD8+ T cells from blood. The source is a human donor in good health. The CDR3 DNA is TGTGCCAGCAGCTTATGGACTAGCGGCCTCTACGAGCAGTACTTC. The encoded protein is CASSLWTSGLYEQYF.